This TCR beta chain was recorded in a study of blood T cell repertoires in COVID-19. Study context: Italy, Spain and the United States were the sources of the convalescent and acute COVID-19 samples. Sources were T cells, B-cell-depleted T cells, or PBMCs; the material itself was cDNA or gDNA.

Authors' data handling: How many nucleated cells were present was estimated from reference gene primer amplification. The table came from immunoSEQ multiplex PCR; TCRdb's copy has only in-frame clones and leaves some out. V and J calls plus clone size are reproduced from that table; the DNA served to infer D and trimming. The data show about 330,000 clones, approximately 90% seen once. Germline V gene sequence: CDR1 MNHEY, CDR2 SMNVEV (reference sequence). The CDR3 has 12 residues. V lost 5 bases and J lost 7; bases outside the gene matches: 3. The V and J genes are TRBV27 and TRBJ2-7, with TRBD1 identical over 9 bases. The sample consisted of peripheral blood. This clonotype was sampled from a woman aged 50 to 65 with active or convalescent COVID-19. CDR3 region: CASSTGGEEQYF. CDR3 nucleotides: TGTGCCAGCAGTACAGGGGGCGAGGAGCAGTACTTC.